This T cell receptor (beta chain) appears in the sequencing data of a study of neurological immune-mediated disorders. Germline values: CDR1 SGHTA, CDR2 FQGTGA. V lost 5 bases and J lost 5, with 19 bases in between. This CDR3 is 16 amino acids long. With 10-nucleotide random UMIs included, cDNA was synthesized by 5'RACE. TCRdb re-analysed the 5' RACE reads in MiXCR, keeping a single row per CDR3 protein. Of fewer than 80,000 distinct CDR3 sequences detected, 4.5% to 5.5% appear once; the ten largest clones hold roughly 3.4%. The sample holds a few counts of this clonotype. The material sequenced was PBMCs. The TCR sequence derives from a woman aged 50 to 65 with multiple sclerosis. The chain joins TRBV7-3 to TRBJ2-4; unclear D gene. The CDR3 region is CASSQPGHGLENIQYF. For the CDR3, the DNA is TGTGCCAGCAGCCAACCGGGTCACGGGTTGGAAAACATTCAGTACTTC.